The 29 T cell receptor beta chains below come from one sample, sequenced in a study of tumor-infiltrating lymphocytes in oesophageal squamous cell carcinoma. TCRdb re-called the PCR reads with MiXCR, one entry per CDR3 protein. The sample lists almost 20,000 distinct CDR3 sequences; 40% were seen once. Sequencing was done on a sample of blood. The source of these receptors is a male donor with esophageal squamous cell carcinoma.

This clonotype was seen many times. One base away lies a much larger clone, so this may be a sequencing read error. V and J are TRBV7-8 and TRBJ2-1; possibly TRBD2 for D (5 bases). Germline-derived CDR1 and CDR2 are SGHVS and FQNEAQ. Trimming took 3 bases from V and 10 from J, leaving 22 bases between them. The CDR3 loop spans 16 amino acids. The CDR3 loop reads CASSLGLAGGFYEQFF. The CDR3 DNA follows: TGTGCCAGCAGCTTGGGTTTGGCGGGTGGATTCTACGAGCAGTTCTTC.

This clonotype came up once. At one of its ends the junction is not consistent with the germline gene, which may arise from a read error. CDR3 DNA sequence: TGTGCCAGCACTTGGGACAGGGCAGACATTCGGTACTTT. Its translation is CASTWDRADIRYF. V is TRBV12-3 or TRBV12-4 and J is TRBJ1-6; 9 nucleotides align to TRBD1. The CDR3 length is 13 residues.

The chain joins TRBV28 to TRBJ2-3; 7 nucleotides match TRBD1. V was clipped by 6 bases and J by 0 bases; unmatched bases: 6. Germline V CDR1 and CDR2: MDHEN, SYDVKM. The CDR3 loop spans 15 amino acids. CDR3 sequence (DNA): TGTGCCAGCAGGACGACAGGGCCTAGCACAGATACGCAGTATTTT. It translates to CASRTTGPSTDTQYF.

Worth noting for this clonotype: This sequence may be a read error, since a much larger clone differs from it by one base. The V call is TRBV5-1, the J call TRBJ2-5; no firm D call. TRBJ2-7 explains the end of the DNA better; the J call may be wrong. CDR1 is SGHRS and CDR2 is YFSETQ in the germline V gene. The CDR3 extends over 14 amino acids. CDR3 protein: CASSFYDQSYEQYF. Here the CDR3 DNA reads TGCGCCAGCAGCTTTTACGACCAATCCTACGAGCAGTACTTC.

The chain uses TRBV7-4 and TRBJ2-1, with TRBD2 matching over 10 bases. The DNA end is a closer match to TRBJ2-7, so the J assignment may be wrong. Germline V lookup: CDR1 SGHVT, CDR2 SQSDAQ. The CDR3 totals 16 residues. CDR3 protein: CASSPGTSALPYEQYF. DNA for the CDR3: TGTGCCAGCAGCCCAGGGACTAGCGCCTTACCCTACGAGCAGTACTTC.

This rearrangement joins TRBV12-3 or TRBV12-4 to TRBJ2-4; no firm D call. The J call may be mistaken, given a closer DNA end match to TRBJ2-7. The CDR3 extends over 11 amino acids. CDR3 coding DNA: TGTGCCCCATTAGCCCCTTACGAGCAGTACTTC. It specifies CAPLAPYEQYF.

V is TRBV7-3 and J is TRBJ2-6; D possibly uses TRBD1 or TRBD2 (7 bases each). Trimming removed 1 base at V and 0 bases at J, with 13 bases between. This CDR3 contains 18 residues. Germline values: CDR1 SGHTA, CDR2 FQGTGA. The chain's CDR3 is CASSLSVRGGSGANVLTF. In nucleotides, the CDR3 is TGTGCCAGCAGCTTAAGTGTCAGGGGGGGCTCTGGGGCCAACGTCCTGACTTTC.

This clonotype was seen a few times. This CDR3 is missing its conserved last phenylalanine or tryptophan, likely due to a read error. No DNA is shown, since the ends of the CDR3 on it are uncertain; the CDR3 is the one TCRdb lists. This chain joins TRBV7-9 and TRBJ1-6. From its first to its last residue, the CDR3 has 10 amino acids. CDR1 is SEHNR, CDR2 FQNEAQ, per germline (reference sequence). CDR3 loop: CASSGLLAGV.

This clonotype is categorized as medium-sized (0.01 to 0.1%). The chain employs TRBV7-2 and TRBJ2-7, with TRBD2 matching over 9 bases. V lost 4 bases and J lost 1; bases outside the gene matches: 5. This CDR3 has 15 amino acids. Germline lookup yields CDR1 SGHTA and CDR2 FQGNSA. The CDR3 loop reads CASSSRTSVSYEQYF. Here the CDR3 DNA reads TGTGCCAGCAGCTCTCGGACTAGCGTGTCCTACGAGCAGTACTTC.

This chain connects TRBV19 to TRBJ1-1, with 9 bases lining up with TRBD1. The V segment lost 4 bases and the J segment 1 base; nucleotides outside the gene matches: 4. Germline V gene lookup returns CDR1 LNHDA and CDR2 SQIVND (reference sequence). CDR3 length: 15 amino acids. The CDR3 DNA reads TGTGCCAGTAGTACCACAGGGGGCGCGAACACTGAAGCTTTCTTT. It is translated as CASSTTGGANTEAFF.

By sample fraction, this clonotype is medium-sized (0.01 to 0.1%). The chain carries TRBV7-6 and TRBJ2-7; D not certain. CDR3 length equals 13 residues. CDR1 and CDR2 from the germline V gene are SGHVS and FNYEAQ. Between the trimmed V and J ends, which lost 0 bases and 6 bases, there was a span of 9 bases. DNA for the CDR3: TGTGCCAGCAGCTTAGCGTGGGGATCCGAGCAGTACTTC. It translates to CASSLAWGSEQYF.

Worth noting for this clonotype: One end of the junction fails to match germline, which may point to a read error. The genes are TRBV3-1 and TRBJ1-1; no definite D call. Germline V gives CDR1 LGHDT, CDR2 YNNKEL (reference sequence). This CDR3 is 12 amino acids long. The CDR3 coding sequence is TGTGCCAGCAGCCAAGCGACGGGTAGGAAGTTCTTC. Translating it yields CASSQATGRKFF.

Worth noting for this clonotype: One junction end disagrees with the germline gene, perhaps due to a read error. This chain joins TRBV20-1 and TRBJ2-4, with TRBD2 matching 8 bases. The J call may be faulty, since TRBJ2-7 better matches the DNA end. The CDR3 consists of 15 residues. Germline CDR1 and CDR2: DFQATT and SNEGSKA (reference sequence). CDR3 DNA: TGCAGTGCTAGTATCCCAGGACTAGCTTCCTCCGAGCAGTACTTC. This sequence encodes CSASIPGLASSEQYF.

This clonotype was counted only a few times. This could be a read error, since a much larger clone is one nucleotide away. The CDR3 loop is CASSLDSTYEQFF. CDR3 in DNA: TGTGCCAGCAGTTTAGACAGTACCTACGAGCAGTTCTTC. The chain joins TRBV28 to TRBJ2-1, with D perhaps TRBD1 (5 bases). Germline V gives CDR1 MDHEN, CDR2 SYDVKM. The CDR3 totals 13 residues. The V end was cut by 2 bases, the J end by 10 bases, with 12 bases between.

This clonotype was found once. This is likely a read error, given that the CDR3 carries no conserved phenylalanine or tryptophan at its end. The limits of the CDR3 on the DNA are not certain, so only TCRdb's listed CDR3 is given. The chain recombines TRBV7-2 with TRBJ1-1. Germline values: CDR1 SGHTA, CDR2 FQGNSA. 18 amino acids form the CDR3, both terminal residues included. This chain's CDR3 is CASSLVAGSSYNEQFFGP.

This clonotype was seen many times. The gene calls are TRBV24-1 and TRBJ2-7, with D possibly matching TRBD1 (6 bases). V was pared by 7 bases and J by 4 bases, with 13 bases between. CDR1 is KGHDR, CDR2 SFDVKD, per germline. This CDR3 comprises 13 residues. CDR3 DNA sequence: TGTGCCACCAGGGGGGCTACGAGATACGAGCAGTACTTC. Its translation: CATRGATRYEQYF.

There are many counts of this clonotype. This chain links TRBV7-9 with TRBJ2-7; D gene uncertain. V was pared by 2 bases and J by 7 bases, with 15 bases between. The CDR3 is 14 residues long. The germline V gene has CDR1 SEHNR and CDR2 FQNEAQ (reference sequence). DNA for the CDR3: TGTGCCAGCAGCTTACATCTAGATGGCTATGAGCAGTACTTC. As protein: CASSLHLDGYEQYF.

This sequence joins TRBV7-2 and TRBJ1-2; D remains ambiguous. Germline V gene data show CDR1 as SGHTA and CDR2 as FQGNSA. Trimming stripped 0 bases from V and 8 bases from J, with 10 bases between. CDR3 length: 13 amino acids. The CDR3 here is CASSLARSGGYTF. For the CDR3, the DNA is TGTGCCAGCAGCTTAGCTAGGTCTGGCGGCTACACCTTC.

This clonotype has a count of ten or more. The rearrangement links TRBV24-1 to TRBJ2-5, with 13 bases identical to TRBD2. Losses at the gene ends were 5 bases for V and 11 bases for J; bases not matched to a gene: 13. CDR1 is KGHDR, CDR2 SFDVKD, per germline. The CDR3 is 16 amino acids. The CDR3 nucleotides are TGTGCCACCAGTGCAGGGACTAGCGGGACCTACAATGAGCAGTACTTC. Translated: CATSAGTSGTYNEQYF.

This clonotype was counted at least ten times. The chain links TRBV5-1 to TRBJ1-2, with a possible D match to TRBD1 (6 bases). Trimming pared 4 bases from V and 7 bases from J, leaving 17 bases between. Germline V gene data show CDR1 as SGHRS and CDR2 as YFSETQ. The CDR3 is 14 residues long. The CDR3 spells CASSGGGELSGYTF. CDR3 nucleotides: TGCGCCAGCAGCGGAGGGGGGGAATTGTCTGGCTACACCTTC.

In its sample, this clonotype was seen a few times. V and J are TRBV7-6 and TRBJ2-3; the D gene is possibly TRBD2 (6 bases). There are 16 residues in the CDR3. Germline values: CDR1 SGHVS, CDR2 FNYEAQ. V was cut by 7 bases and J by 14 bases, with 31 bases left in between. The CDR3 coding sequence is TGTGCCAGCAACCCCGCGGGGCGGATTAACACCGGGGAGCTGTATTTT. Translating gives CASNPAGRINTGELYF.

In this sample, this clonotype turned up many times. Just one base apart from a much larger clone, this may be a read error. The V call is TRBV7-2, the J call TRBJ2-1; the match to TRBD2 covers 8 bases. The germline V gene encodes CDR1 SGHTA and CDR2 FQGNSA. This CDR3 region has 13 residues. J lost 10 bases, V lost 6 bases, and 8 bases had no gene match. CDR3 in amino acids: CASRPAGVGEQFF. As DNA, the CDR3 is TGTGCCAGCAGACCAGCGGGAGTAGGGGAGCAGTTCTTC.

Details on this clonotype: This may be a read error, as it is one base from a much larger clone. V usage is TRBV19 and J usage is TRBJ2-1; 8 nucleotides agree with TRBD1. The V segment lost 5 bases and the J segment 10 bases; nucleotides outside the gene matches: 4. Germline CDR1 is LNHDA and CDR2 is SQIVND (reference sequence). The CDR3 runs 12 residues. CDR3 nucleotide sequence: TGTGCCAGTAGTGCAGGGGGCTACGAGCAGTTCTTC. Its protein product is CASSAGGYEQFF. The variable domain in full, with the rest retrieved from reference TRBV19 and TRBJ2-1, is DGGITQSPKYLFRKEGQNVTLSCEQNLNHDAMYWYRQDPGQGLRLIYYSQIVNDFQKGDIAEGYSVSREKKESFPLTVTSAQKNPTAFYLCASSAGGYEQFFGPGTRLTVL.

CDR3 coding DNA: TGTGCCAGCAGCCCTCCGGGACTAGCGGGAGCTAATGAGCAGTACTTC. Translated, it gives CASSPPGLAGANEQYF. V usage is TRBV7-3 and J usage is TRBJ2-6, with TRBD2 matching over 14 bases. The J call may be mistaken, given a closer DNA end match to TRBJ2-7. This CDR3 has 16 amino acids. Germline CDR1 and CDR2: SGHTA and FQGTGA.

About this clonotype: Because the CDR3 is missing its conserved closing phenylalanine or tryptophan, this is likely a read error. The limits of the CDR3 on the DNA are not certain, so only TCRdb's listed CDR3 is given. CDR3 sequence: CASSPDPGTHNEQFFGS. This rearrangement joins TRBV7-3 to TRBJ2-7; the DNA was not used to check the table's D call, TRBD2. The germline gives CDR1 SGHTA, CDR2 FQGTGA. Ends included, the CDR3 has 17 residues.

Points on this clonotype: A much larger clone is a single base away; this may be a read error. The gene calls are TRBV7-6 and TRBJ2-1; D may be TRBD1 or TRBD2 (6 bases each). The germline V gene has CDR1 SGHVS and CDR2 FNYEAQ. Trimming shortened V by 1 base and J by 10 bases, and 20 bases separated the two germline ends. The CDR3 sequence is 16 residues long. The DNA of the CDR3 is TGTGCCAGCAGCTTAGGAACAGGGACTTTTGCCTACGAGCAGTTCTTC. Translating it yields CASSLGTGTFAYEQFF.

This chain connects TRBV7-2 to TRBJ2-4; 8 positions agree with TRBD2. The assigned J gene may be wrong: the sequence end matches TRBJ2-7 better. Germline V gene lookup returns CDR1 SGHTA and CDR2 FQGNSA. The CDR3 consists of 14 residues. Here the CDR3 reads CASRPGGGSYEQYF. The CDR3 coding sequence is TGTGCCAGCAGACCCGGGGGGGGGTCCTACGAGCAGTACTTC.

Ten or more counts support this clonotype. This chain links TRBV11-3 with TRBJ2-3, with D perhaps assigned TRBD1 or TRBD2 (5 bases each). The ends were cut back, 5 bases at V and 3 bases at J, with 12 bases in the middle. This CDR3 has 14 residues. Germline loops: CDR1 SGHNT, CDR2 YENEEA. The CDR3 nucleotides read TGTGCCAGCAGCCGGGACGCCTTGACAGATACGCAGTATTTT. Protein: CASSRDALTDTQYF.

The chain employs TRBV6-6 and TRBJ2-1, with unresolved D. TRBJ2-7 explains the end of the DNA better; the J call may be wrong. Germline assignment: CDR1 MNHNY and CDR2 SVGAGI (reference sequence). The CDR3 runs 13 residues. CDR3 loop: CASKLGGPYEQYF. The CDR3 DNA follows: TGTGCCAGCAAGCTCGGCGGTCCTTACGAGCAGTACTTC.